This TCR beta chain is drawn from a study of blood T cell repertoires in COVID-19. As for the study in general: The study drew acute and convalescent COVID-19 samples from the United States, Italy and Spain. PBMCs, B-cell-depleted T cells, or T cells provided the cDNA or gDNA that made up the material.

Germline V gene data show CDR1 as LGHNA and CDR2 as YNFKEQ. CDR3 size: 17 residues. V lost 4 bases, J lost 10 bases, and 14 bases stayed unmatched. The Seattle patients joined while their infection was active and were tracked longitudinally afterward. Per the original data handling: Reference gene primer amplification yielded estimated nucleated cell counts. The method was immunoSEQ multiplex PCR; TCRdb's version includes in-frame clones alone and lacks a portion of them. The V and J calls and the clone size are those of that table, but D and trimming were determined from the DNA. The table has about 170,000 clones, 85% to 90% seen once; the top ten hold roughly 0.58%.

Material for sequencing was peripheral blood. V is TRBV4-2 and J is TRBJ2-1; 12 bases agree with TRBD2. The sequence came from a man aged 55 to 70 with COVID-19, enrolled during active disease. DNA of the CDR3: TGTGCCAGCAGCCGGGGACTGGCTAGCGGGGGGGAAGCCGAGCAGTTCTTC. Its protein product is CASSRGLASGGEAEQFF.